Each of the 30 T cell receptor beta chains below was sequenced from the same sample in a study of CD8 T cells in Susac syndrome. The authors reverse transcribed roughly 0.5 to 1 ug RNA with random hexamers. Using its own MiXCR run on the immunoSEQ multiplex PCR reads, TCRdb lists one record per CDR3 protein. This table has 180,000 or so distinct CDR3 sequences, about 94% appearing once. The sample comprised CD4+ T cells from PBMCs. These TCRs come from a human donor with multiple sclerosis.

J is TRBJ2-2 and V is TRBV5-1, with D perhaps given as TRBD1 or TRBD2 (6 bases each). This CDR3 contains 16 residues. Trimming cost V 1 base and J 5 bases, with 15 bases left between them. Germline V gene lookup returns CDR1 SGHRS and CDR2 YFSETQ. The CDR3: CASSLLVGGNTGELFF. CDR3 bases: TGCGCCAGCAGCTTGCTGGTCGGGGGCAATACCGGGGAGCTGTTTTTT.

The V gene is TRBV20-1, the J gene TRBJ2-5, with a weak D call TRBD1 (5 bases). The CDR3 length is 15 residues. Germline loops: CDR1 DFQATT, CDR2 SNEGSKA (reference sequence). The V gene lost 6 bases and the J gene lost 2 bases, with 19 bases spanning the gap. CDR3 coding DNA: TGCAGTGCCACCACCGGACAAAGTCCACAAGAGACCCAGTACTTC. Its protein product is CSATTGQSPQETQYF.

This chain uses TRBV20-1 with TRBJ2-3; 9 nucleotides line up with TRBD2. After removal of 3 bases from V and 6 bases from J, the junction contained 4 bases not matched to a gene. CDR3 size: 13 residues. Germline V gene sequence: CDR1 DFQATT, CDR2 SNEGSKA (reference sequence). The CDR3 reads CSASLAGLDTQYF. The CDR3 bases are TGCAGTGCTAGCCTAGCGGGGTTGGATACGCAGTATTTT.

The V call is TRBV20-1, the J call TRBJ1-1; no reliable D call. V lost 4 bases and J 3 bases, leaving 3 bases between the germline ends. CDR3 length: 10 amino acids. Germline V gene data show CDR1 as DFQATT and CDR2 as SNEGSKA (reference sequence). The CDR3 spells CSAIYTEAFF. The CDR3, as DNA: TGCAGTGCTATTTACACTGAAGCTTTCTTT.

The chain uses TRBV9 and TRBJ2-3; D is unresolved. Trimming removed 3 bases from V and 8 bases from J, with 13 bases in between. The CDR3 runs to 13 residues. Germline CDR1 is SGDLS and CDR2 is YYNGEE. The chain's CDR3 is CASSAPTPSTQYF. CDR3 DNA sequence: TGTGCCAGCAGCGCCCCGACCCCGAGTACGCAGTATTTT.

The chain carries TRBV19 and TRBJ2-1; tentative D call: TRBD1 (6 bases). This CDR3 is 14 amino acids long. Germline CDR1 and CDR2: LNHDA and SQIVND (reference sequence). Trimming removed 2 bases from V and 6 bases from J, with 11 bases in between. CDR3 DNA: TGTGCCAGTAGTATACGTAGCAGGGGCAATGAGCAGTTCTTC. It is translated as CASSIRSRGNEQFF.

This chain joins TRBV12-3 or TRBV12-4 and TRBJ2-2; the match to TRBD1 covers 7 bases. V shed 0 bases, J shed 0 bases, and the junction held 1 base outside the gene matches. The CDR3 is 16 residues long. The CDR3: CASSLAQGSNTGELFF. The CDR3 DNA follows: TGTGCCAGCAGTTTAGCACAGGGGTCGAACACCGGGGAGCTGTTTTTT.

The chain links TRBV5-1 to TRBJ2-1; 8 bases are a match to TRBD1. This CDR3 has 15 amino acids. V was clipped by 3 bases and J by 5 bases; unmatched bases: 7. CDR1 SGHRS and CDR2 YFSETQ come from the germline V gene. The CDR3 protein is CASSWQGQGNNEQFF. The CDR3 bases are TGCGCCAGCAGCTGGCAAGGACAGGGCAACAATGAGCAGTTCTTC.

In this sample, this clonotype turned up a few times. The chain employs TRBV9 and TRBJ2-5, with 7 bases identical to TRBD2. J lost 2 bases, V lost 4 bases, and 2 bases had no gene match. Germline V gene data show CDR1 as SGDLS and CDR2 as YYNGEE. The CDR3 spans 13 residues. CDR3: CASSLGLQETQYF. The CDR3 bases are TGTGCCAGCAGCCTGGGACTACAAGAGACCCAGTACTTC.

The chain recombines TRBV4-1 with TRBJ2-1; TRBD2 agrees at 11 bases. After removal of 8 bases from V and 4 bases from J, the junction contained 7 bases not matched to a gene. Germline assignment: CDR1 MGHRA and CDR2 YSYEKL. CDR3 length equals 15 residues. CDR3 residues: CASRASGGLYNEQFF. CDR3 DNA: TGCGCCAGCCGGGCTAGCGGGGGGCTTTACAATGAGCAGTTCTTC.

This chain connects TRBV5-6 to TRBJ1-6; 8 nucleotides match TRBD1. This CDR3 spans 15 amino acids. Germline CDR1 is SGHDT and CDR2 is YYEEEE. The J segment lost 9 bases and the V segment lost 3 bases, leaving 8 bases of the junction unmatched. This CDR3 reads CASSSLDRGGSPLHF. CDR3 coding DNA: TGTGCCAGCAGCTCCTTAGACAGGGGCGGTTCACCCCTCCACTTT.

V and J are TRBV12-3 or TRBV12-4 and TRBJ2-6; D is undetermined. Trimming cost V 5 bases and J 0 bases, with 14 bases left between them. This CDR3 has 17 residues. The CDR3 protein is CASSPSSTYSGANVLTF. In DNA, the CDR3 is TGTGCCAGCAGTCCGAGCAGCACCTACTCTGGGGCCAACGTCCTGACTTTC.

The chain joins TRBV6-2 or TRBV6-3 to TRBJ2-5, with D unclear. This CDR3 contains 13 residues. Germline V gene lookup returns CDR1 MNHEY and CDR2 SVGEGT. V lost 5 bases and J 5 bases, leaving 12 bases between the germline ends. This chain's CDR3 is CASSLSIAETQYF. The CDR3 region has the DNA TGTGCCAGCAGTCTTTCAATCGCGGAGACCCAGTACTTC.

The V call is TRBV28, the J call TRBJ2-7, with D possibly called TRBD1 or TRBD2 (5 bases each). This CDR3 has 12 amino acids. V lost 7 bases, J lost 3 bases, and 10 bases lay in between. Per germline, CDR1 MDHEN and CDR2 SYDVKM. CDR3 in amino acids: CASTGTFYEQYF. CDR3 sequence (DNA): TGTGCCAGCACAGGGACCTTCTACGAGCAGTACTTC.

This chain uses TRBV4-2 with TRBJ2-5, with 11 bases that match TRBD2. Trimming at V came to 0 bases and at J to 2 bases, leaving 5 bases not matched to a gene. Germline CDR1 LGHNA, CDR2 YNFKEQ. There are 17 residues in the CDR3. The CDR3 DNA reads TGTGCCAGCAGCCAAGATACGGCTAGCGGGGGGCAAGAGACCCAGTACTTC. Translation gives CASSQDTASGGQETQYF.

This chain connects TRBV20-1 to TRBJ2-5; 11 positions agree with TRBD2. The CDR3 is 16 amino acids. V dropped 4 bases and J dropped 2; count of bases not matched to a gene: 9. CDR1 and CDR2 (germline): DFQATT, SNEGSKA (reference sequence). CDR3 amino acids: CSATLTSGGTQETQYF. DNA for the CDR3: TGCAGTGCTACCCTTACTAGCGGGGGCACACAAGAGACCCAGTACTTC.

V gene TRBV7-2 combines with J gene TRBJ2-3, with 10 bases aligning to TRBD2. Germline values: CDR1 SGHTA, CDR2 FQGNSA. The CDR3 is 17 amino acids. The V segment lost 4 bases and the J segment 0 bases; nucleotides outside the gene matches: 7. The CDR3: CASSSPTSGVSTDTQYF. In DNA form, the CDR3 reads TGTGCCAGCAGCTCCCCTACTAGCGGGGTGAGCACAGATACGCAGTATTTT. The whole variable domain, filled in from reference TRBV7-2 and TRBJ2-3, reads GAGVSQSPSNKVTEKGKDVELRCDPISGHTALYWYRQSLGQGLEFLIYFQGNSAPDKSGLPSDRFSAERTGGSVSTLTIQRTQQEDSAVYLCASSSPTSGVSTDTQYFGPGTRLTVL.

The V call is TRBV30, the J call TRBJ1-5, with D tentatively TRBD1 (5 bases). With 2 bases removed from V and 8 bases from J, the gap between germline ends came to 19 bases. This CDR3 comprises 15 residues. CDR1 is GTSNPN, CDR2 SVGIG, per germline (reference sequence). CDR3: CAWSPGLQVIEPQHF. In DNA form, the CDR3 reads TGTGCCTGGAGTCCCGGTCTACAGGTTATTGAGCCCCAGCATTTT.

The chain employs TRBV7-2 and TRBJ2-1, with D maybe TRBD2 (6 bases). The CDR3 length is 13 residues. Trimming removed 6 bases from V and 2 bases from J, with 8 bases in between. Germline CDR1 and CDR2: SGHTA and FQGNSA. CDR3 amino acids: CASRTRTYNEQFF. CDR3 sequence (DNA): TGTGCCAGCAGGACTAGGACCTACAATGAGCAGTTCTTC.

The chain employs TRBV20-1 and TRBJ2-7, with D tentatively TRBD2 (6 bases). This CDR3 is 15 amino acids long. Germline V gene sequence: CDR1 DFQATT, CDR2 SNEGSKA (reference sequence). V was clipped by 3 bases and J by 1 base, with 16 bases between them. The CDR3 sequence is CSASKSRDPSYEQYF. Here the CDR3 DNA reads TGCAGTGCTAGTAAGTCGCGGGACCCGTCCTACGAGCAGTACTTC.

The J gene is TRBJ1-2, the V gene TRBV29-1; 8 nucleotides match TRBD1. Germline V gene sequence: CDR1 SQVTM, CDR2 ANQGSEA. V was clipped by 1 base and J by 8 bases; unmatched bases: 3. This CDR3 is built from 12 residues. The CDR3 spells CSVEGTGWGYTF. The CDR3 DNA reads TGCAGCGTTGAAGGGACAGGGTGGGGCTACACCTTC.

The chain combines TRBV20-1 with TRBJ2-7; 7 bases are a match to TRBD1. After removal of 6 bases from V and 3 bases from J, the junction contained 5 bases not matched to a gene. The CDR3 covers 12 residues. Germline V gene data show CDR1 as DFQATT and CDR2 as SNEGSKA (reference sequence). The chain's CDR3 is CSAGTANYEQYF. DNA of the CDR3: TGCAGTGCCGGGACAGCCAACTACGAGCAGTACTTC.

This clonotype was counted between two and nine times. The gene calls are TRBV6-5 and TRBJ1-2, with 7 bases matching TRBD1. Germline CDR1 is MNHEY and CDR2 is SVGAGI. The trim removed 5 bases at V and 8 bases at J, leaving 8 bases unmatched. The CDR3 has 13 residues. The CDR3 sequence is CASSRTGGGGYTF. CDR3 DNA sequence: TGTGCCAGCAGTAGGACAGGAGGAGGGGGCTACACCTTC.

This chain uses TRBV12-3 or TRBV12-4 with TRBJ1-1; possibly TRBD1 for D (6 bases). The V and J ends lost 7 bases and 7 bases respectively, with 16 bases between them. The length of the CDR3 is 13 residues. CDR3 sequence reads: CASIVGGGGEAFF. CDR3 DNA: TGTGCCAGCATCGTAGGGGGTGGTGGTGAAGCTTTCTTT.

The V and J genes are TRBV28 and TRBJ2-3, with TRBD2 matching 7 bases. The V gene's germline CDR1 is MDHEN and CDR2 SYDVKM. This CDR3 is built from 16 residues. With V trimmed by 2 bases and J by 5 bases, 10 bases remained unmatched. The CDR3 sequence is CASSLRGGIGIDTQYF. The CDR3 DNA follows: TGTGCCAGCAGTTTACGGGGAGGGATTGGGATAGATACGCAGTATTTT.

The chain couples TRBV11-2 to TRBJ2-4; the match to TRBD1 covers 10 bases. Germline loops: CDR1 SGHAT, CDR2 FQNNGV. This CDR3 has 16 residues. V shed 0 bases, J shed 5 bases, and the junction held 4 bases outside the gene matches. The CDR3 DNA is TGTGCCAGCAGCTTAGATAGGGACAGGGGAGAAAACATTCAGTACTTC. Protein: CASSLDRDRGENIQYF.

This chain links TRBV2 with TRBJ2-5; 10 nucleotides line up with TRBD1. The CDR3 contains 16 residues. Losses at the gene ends were 6 bases for V and 4 bases for J; bases not matched to a gene: 11. The germline V gene has CDR1 SNHLY and CDR2 FYNNEI. CDR3 region: CASRPGQGLYRETQYF. For the CDR3, the DNA is TGTGCCAGCAGACCGGGACAGGGGTTGTATCGAGAGACCCAGTACTTC. The full variable domain, in which reference TRBV2 and TRBJ2-5 provide the parts outside the CDR3, is EPEVTQTPSHQVTQMGQEVILRCVPISNHLYFYWYRQILGQKVEFLVSFYNNEISEKSEIFDDQFSVERPDGSNFTLKIRSTKLEDSAMYFCASRPGQGLYRETQYFGPGTRLLVL.

This clonotype was detected only a few times. V is TRBV28 and J is TRBJ1-5; no clear D. The CDR3 is 11 amino acids. Between the trimmed V and J ends, which lost 3 bases and 6 bases, there was a span of 3 bases. Germline V gene data show CDR1 as MDHEN and CDR2 as SYDVKM. For the CDR3, the DNA is TGTGCCAGCAGTTTGGGTCAGCCCCAGCATTTT. It translates to CASSLGQPQHF. The variable domain in full, completed from reference TRBV28 and TRBJ1-5, reads DVKVTQSSRYLVKRTGEKVFLECVQDMDHENMFWYRQDPGLGLRLIYFSYDVKMKEKGDIPEGYSVSREKKERFSLILESASTNQTSMYLCASSLGQPQHFGDGTRLSIL.

The CDR3: CATSSTANEQFF. The CDR3, as DNA: TGTGCCACCAGCTCTACAGCCAATGAGCAGTTCTTC. The V call is TRBV24-1, the J call TRBJ2-1; D not resolved. The V gene's germline CDR1 is KGHDR and CDR2 SFDVKD. Trimming cost V 7 bases and J 6 bases, with 9 bases left between them. This CDR3 is built from 12 residues.

This chain links TRBV6-5 with TRBJ2-3; a weak D match, TRBD1 (5 bases). Trimming cost V 2 bases and J 6 bases, with 9 bases left between them. Germline assignment: CDR1 MNHEY and CDR2 SVGAGI. The CDR3 is made up of 13 amino acids. CDR3 sequence reads: CASSYVAGDTQYF. The CDR3 coding sequence is TGTGCCAGCAGTTACGTGGCAGGGGATACGCAGTATTTT.